The following is a TCR beta chain sequence with its context. This sample is drawn from a study of blood T cell repertoires in COVID-19. For the study at large: The United States, Italy and Spain were the sources of the acute and convalescent COVID-19 samples. Nucleic acid was either cDNA or gDNA, and it came from T cells, B-cell-depleted T cells, or PBMCs.

Living in roughly 25 US areas, the participants were between roughly 18 and 95 years of age. The data were produced by immunoSEQ multiplex PCR, yet TCRdb's version contains in-frame clones alone and is incomplete. The table has about 330,000 clones, around 87% seen once. The receptor was derived from a woman aged 30 to 39 who had recovered from COVID-19. The sequenced material came from PBMCs or T cells enriched from blood (not recorded which).

The CDR3 region is CASSFTRRNTEAFF. CDR3 DNA sequence: TGTGCCAGCAGCTTCACACGGAGAAACACTGAAGCTTTCTTT. The chain combines TRBV5-4 with TRBJ1-1, with D unresolved. The V gene's germline CDR1 is SGHNT and CDR2 YYREEE (reference sequence). The CDR3 contains 14 residues. V was clipped by 2 bases and J by 2 bases, with 10 bases between them.